This T cell receptor beta chain originates from a study of blood T cells in healthy people across ages. The CDR3 runs 16 residues. A second about 6 to 11 cycle PCR used barcoded and J-beta primers. From the 5' RACE reads, TCRdb called clonotypes with MiXCR, one entry per CDR3 protein. This sample has some 890,000 distinct CDR3 sequences; around 29% occur once, and the top ten carry roughly 10%. These data also featured in a second study, about T cells of mothers and their children.

J is TRBJ2-4 and V is TRBV12-3 or TRBV12-4, with D perhaps matching TRBD1 (6 bases). The J call may be incorrect, as the DNA end agrees better with TRBJ2-7. The sequenced sample consisted of blood. The clonotype was recovered from a woman aged 40 to 55 in good health. CDR3 sequence reads: CASSHGQTSISYEQYF. The CDR3 DNA sequence: TGTGCCAGCAGTCACGGACAGACTTCAATAAGCTACGAGCAGTACTTC.